The present T cell receptor (beta chain) was sequenced within a study of T cell responses to AZD1222 COVID-19 vaccine (dated by TCRdb to the early 2020s). With regard to the full study: A total of just over 230 trial participants underwent TCR sequencing, of whom 200 to 220 had received two doses of AZD1222 and roughly 26 had received two doses of the MenACWY control vaccine. Enrollment into the trials was organized by age into subgroups of 18-55, 56-69 and 70-plus years, and those subgroups contained around 150, 28 and 57 TCR-sequenced participants, respectively.

The CDR3 regions of human TCRbeta chains were analyzed by immunosequencing. In the paper's pipeline: Repertoire TCRs were matched against a reference library of SARS-CoV-2-specific TCRs generated with the MIRA antigen-specificity platform. Breadth was defined as the fraction of unique TCRs that were SARS-CoV-2-associated, and depth was defined as the fraction of total T cells that were SARS-CoV-2-associated. Using the MIRA data, each spike-specific TCR was assigned both to the spike region to which the TCR was reactive and to a CD4 or CD8 class. Log10-transformed breadth and depth values were compared by one-way ANOVA with Sidak's multiple comparisons tests. TCRdb obtained this table from immuneACCESS and retained in-frame rearrangements with V and J assigned. These tables miss some clones; where compared with another copy, unresolved V genes account for less than half of the shortfall, and the remainder is unexplained. That table supplies the V and J calls and clone size; D and trimming were determined from the DNA. For this sample there are tens of thousands of clones; approximately 89% appear just once. The ten largest make up 9.3% of the sample.

Interpreted using the paper, the time point label stands for: about 28 days (+/-7) after the second vaccine dose. AZD1222 recipients with second doses at about 4 weeks or about 12 weeks were pooled, because spike-specific TCR depth and breadth did not differ between schedules. Vaccinee samples were obtained from the UK trials COV001 and COV002, which included a single-blind randomized controlled phase 2/3 trial of AZD1222 (ChAdOx1 nCoV-19) in healthy adults. Trial participant PBMC samples were collected at day 0 and day 28 after the second dose for TCRbeta chain sequencing. This clone appeared a single time. There is no known antigen for this receptor. No clone much larger than this one lies a single base away; base qualities are absent. Broad study findings and their caveats: Nearly half of unique spike-specific TCRs reportedly recognized epitopes outside regions mutated in the B.1.351 and B.1.1.7 variants. After two AZD1222 doses, both the breadth and the depth of spike-specific TCRs were significantly higher than at day 0 and than in MenACWY recipients. In the small 56-69-year group, the increase in depth fell short of significance, most likely because of low power. Most participants were white British and females outnumbered males, and the authors suggested that clonal diversity may have been underestimated. Conclusions about previously exposed vaccinees are limited, since just six or seven AZD1222 recipients were seropositive for SARS-CoV-2 at baseline. The whole spike protein was spanned by vaccine-associated CD4 TCRs, and dominant responses were seen in regions 160-218 and 743-854. Because no samples from the day 14 peak response were available, repertoires could be characterized only after the peak T cell response.

The germline V gene (reference sequence) sets CDR1 to LNHDA and CDR2 to SQIVND. Trimming takes 0 bases from V and 5 bases from J, and the germline ends sit 7 bases apart. Spanning cysteine to phenylalanine, the CDR3 consists of 13 amino acids. Left in the record is the CDR3 DNA by itself, 39 bases read in frame from the first base. Sequenced material: peripheral blood, taken 28 days after the second AZD1222 dose. The origin of this receptor is an adult who received the AZD1222 COVID-19 vaccine. Rearrangement joined TRBV19 to TRBJ1-1; confidence is insufficient to name the D gene. The DNA sequence is as follows: TGTGCCAGTAGTATAGATTTGAGGACTGAAGCTTTCTTT. The translation is CASSIDLRTEAFF.